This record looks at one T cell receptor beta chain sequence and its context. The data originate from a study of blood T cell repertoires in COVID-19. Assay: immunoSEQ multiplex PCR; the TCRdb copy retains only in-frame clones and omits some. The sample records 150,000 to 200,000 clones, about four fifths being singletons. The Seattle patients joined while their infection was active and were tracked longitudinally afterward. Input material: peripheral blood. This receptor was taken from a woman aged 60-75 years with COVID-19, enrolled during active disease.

CDR3 nucleotide sequence: TGTGCCAGCAGTTTTAGCGGGAGGGCCACCACCGGGGAGCTGTTTTTT. It codes for CASSFSGRATTGELFF. V usage is TRBV28 and J usage is TRBJ2-2; TRBD2 aligns across 11 bases. The ends lost 3 bases at V and 4 bases at J; junction bases unmatched: 4. The CDR3 has 16 amino acids. Germline V gene sequence: CDR1 MDHEN, CDR2 SYDVKM.